The sequence of this TCR beta chain was determined in a study of a mutant IDH1 vaccine in newly diagnosed glioma. The overall study: Standard pretreatment was either radiotherapy, temozolomide, or, for most, radiochemotherapy with temozolomide.

As regards this clone: Its antigen is undetermined.

As for time point: baseline, week 1 (first vaccination visit). Treatment specified: pre-vaccination baseline after standard-of-care therapy. TCRdb's copy holds only in-frame clones and misses some; the assay was immunoSEQ multiplex PCR. The sample has 50,000 or so clones; 70% to 90% are singletons. Notes on the study in general: There seemed to be no relation between pseudoprogression and changes in top peripheral T cell clonotypes.

Material: PBMCs, obtained from a glioma patient treated with radiotherapy, temozolomide or both. This TCR came from a man aged 35 to 55 with glioma.

CDR3 nucleotides: TGCGCCAGCAGCCAAGAGTGGACAGGGCAGATGTACGAGCAGTACTTC. Translated, it gives CASSQEWTGQMYEQYF. This chain links TRBV4-1 with TRBJ2-7; the match to TRBD1 covers 8 bases. V shed 0 bases, J shed 4 bases, and the junction held 8 bases outside the gene matches. The CDR3 extends over 16 amino acids. CDR1 and CDR2 (germline): MGHRA, YSYEKL.